The clone carrying this T cell receptor (beta chain) was detected many times. Its antigen is not identified. This record belongs to a study of Graves' ophthalmopathy and Graves' hyperthyroidism. About the research overall: Upon initial diagnosis and before any treatment, peripheral blood was collected.

RNA transcripts were the template, and TCR beta CDR3 regions were amplified from them. RT-PCR was first run with HTBI primers, then multiplex PCR in a second round. TCRdb reprocessed the multiplex PCR reads with MiXCR, giving one entry per CDR3 protein. The sample contains some 370,000 distinct CDR3 sequences, roughly 17% of which appear only once. Findings and limits, study-wide: Blood contained most expanded thyroid clonotypes exceeding 0.001 frequency.

Symptoms, serum thyroxine and TRAb, thyroid ultrasound, and orbital computed tomography formed the diagnostic basis. Trimming at V came to 1 base and at J to 1 base, leaving 15 bases not matched to a gene. The germline V gene encodes CDR1 SGDLS and CDR2 YYNGEE. This CDR3 spans 19 amino acids. Source material: peripheral blood. The chain uses TRBV9 and TRBJ2-5; 8 bases agree with TRBD2. The clonotype originates from an adult woman with stable Graves' hyperthyroidism. The CDR3 bases are TGTGCCAGCAGCGTATCTGGCGGGAGGACCGCGGGAGGCCAAGAGACCCAGTACTTC. This codes for CASSVSGGRTAGGQETQYF.